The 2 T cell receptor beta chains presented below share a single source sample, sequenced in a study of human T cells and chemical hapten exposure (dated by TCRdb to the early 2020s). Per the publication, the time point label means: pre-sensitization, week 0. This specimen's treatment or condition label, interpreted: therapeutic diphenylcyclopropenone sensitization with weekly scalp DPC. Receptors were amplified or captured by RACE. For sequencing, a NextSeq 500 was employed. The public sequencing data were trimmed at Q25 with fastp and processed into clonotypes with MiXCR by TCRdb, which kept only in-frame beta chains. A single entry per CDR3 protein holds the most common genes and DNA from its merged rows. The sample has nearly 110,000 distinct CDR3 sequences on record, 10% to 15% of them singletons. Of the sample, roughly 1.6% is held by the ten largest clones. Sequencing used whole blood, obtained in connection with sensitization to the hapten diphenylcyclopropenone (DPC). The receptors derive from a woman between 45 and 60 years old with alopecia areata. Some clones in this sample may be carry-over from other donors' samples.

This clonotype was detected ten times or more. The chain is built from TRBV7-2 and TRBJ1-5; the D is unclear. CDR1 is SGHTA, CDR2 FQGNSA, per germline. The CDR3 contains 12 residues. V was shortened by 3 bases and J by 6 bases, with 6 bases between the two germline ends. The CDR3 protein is CASSLNRQPQHF. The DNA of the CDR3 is TGTGCCAGCAGCTTGAACCGTCAGCCCCAGCATTTT.

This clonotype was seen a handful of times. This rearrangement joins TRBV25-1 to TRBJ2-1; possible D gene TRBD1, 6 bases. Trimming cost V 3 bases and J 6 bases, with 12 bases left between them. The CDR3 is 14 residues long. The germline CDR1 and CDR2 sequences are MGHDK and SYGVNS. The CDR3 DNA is TGTGCCAGCAGTGATGCAGGGGCGTCCAATGAGCAGTTCTTC. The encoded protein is CASSDAGASNEQFF.